Shown below are 13 T cell receptor beta chains from a single sample sequenced in a study of shared clonotypes between healthy human individuals. Here immunoSEQ multiplex PCR was the method, and the copy in TCRdb shows in-frame clones only, minus some. This sample has 1,400,000 or so clones; approximately 98.5% occur once, and the top ten carry around 0.38%. The sequenced material came from naive CD4+ T cells sorted from blood. Noted subset: CD45RA+ positively selected. These receptor sequences come from a man younger than 40 in good health.

The rearrangement joins TRBV9 to TRBJ1-1; D uncertain. The CDR3 runs 14 residues. Trimming left V 0 bases short and J 1 base short, with 7 bases between. CDR1 is SGDLS and CDR2 is YYNGEE in the germline V gene. CDR3 loop: CASSVGGWNTEAFF. Here the CDR3 DNA reads TGTGCCAGCAGCGTAGGGGGTTGGAACACTGAAGCTTTCTTT.

CDR3 DNA: TGTGCCAGCTCACCCATCGGGACTAGGGGTGAGCAGTACTTC. It yields the protein CASSPIGTRGEQYF. The chain carries TRBV18 and TRBJ2-7, with 8 bases lining up with TRBD2. V was pared by 3 bases and J by 7 bases, with 8 bases of the junction left unmatched. Germline CDR1 is KGHSH and CDR2 is LQKENI. This CDR3 spans 14 amino acids.

The chain has TRBV7-9 and TRBJ1-5; 7 bases fit TRBD1. The CDR3 sequence is 14 residues long. The V and J ends lost 5 bases and 6 bases, in that order; junction bases with no gene match: 7. Per the germline V gene, CDR1 is SEHNR and CDR2 is FQNEAQ (reference sequence). The CDR3 DNA follows: TGTGCCAGCAGCCCGCCAGGGGGGGGTCAGCCCCAGCATTTT. Translation: CASSPPGGGQPQHF.

The chain joins TRBV5-6 to TRBJ2-1, with TRBD2 matching 13 bases. Germline loops: CDR1 SGHDT, CDR2 YYEEEE. The junction had 10 bases not matched to a gene; V was cut back by 4 bases and J by 9 bases. The CDR3 totals 16 residues. The CDR3 region has the DNA TGTGCCAGCAGCCCCCGCCCGGGACTAGCGGGGCTTGAGCAGTTCTTC. Protein: CASSPRPGLAGLEQFF.

In its sample, this clone was seen once. This chain links TRBV7-9 with TRBJ2-3; the match to TRBD2 covers 8 bases. CDR3 length: 15 residues. With V trimmed by 3 bases and J by 4 bases, 6 bases remained unmatched. Germline CDR1 SEHNR, CDR2 FQNEAQ (reference sequence). The CDR3 DNA reads TGTGCCAGCAGCTTGCGTGGACTAGCATCAGATACGCAGTATTTT. It encodes CASSLRGLASDTQYF.

The rearrangement uses TRBV5-8 and TRBJ2-3, with a possible D match to TRBD1 (5 bases). The germline gives CDR1 SGHTS, CDR2 YDEGEE. The V end lost 3 bases, the J end lost 1 base, and 12 bases lay between the germline ends. The CDR3 totals 15 residues. The CDR3 DNA sequence: TGTGCCAGCAGCTCAAGGGGTCTTGGCACAGATACGCAGTATTTT. Translated: CASSSRGLGTDTQYF.

This clone was observed once. In DNA, the CDR3 is TGTGCCAGCTCACCAGGAGGCAGTAACTCTGGAAACACCATATATTTT. Its translation is CASSPGGSNSGNTIYF. The chain is built from TRBV18 and TRBJ1-3; D unresolved. This CDR3 comprises 16 residues. Deletions cut 2 bases from V and 0 bases from J, with 11 bases between. Germline CDR1 and CDR2: KGHSH and LQKENI.

The gene calls are TRBV7-8 and TRBJ2-7, with D possibly matching TRBD2 (5 bases). The germline V and J ends were trimmed by 1 base and 4 bases, with 8 bases remaining between them. The germline gives CDR1 SGHVS, CDR2 FQNEAQ. The CDR3 runs 13 residues. CDR3 residues: CASSLGGLYEQYF. The CDR3 nucleotides are TGTGCCAGCAGCTTAGGAGGACTTTACGAGCAGTACTTC.

This chain joins TRBV6-5 and TRBJ2-7; D is possibly TRBD1 (6 bases). This CDR3 is 15 amino acids long. Trimming pared 0 bases from V and 6 bases from J, leaving 15 bases between. Germline CDR1 is MNHEY and CDR2 is SVGAGI. CDR3 bases: TGTGCCAGCAGTTACTCGATACAGGGCCTAAGCGAGCAGTACTTC. It codes for CASSYSIQGLSEQYF.

This clone was seen just once. The identical CDR3 is also encoded by other nucleotide sequences in the sample. This chain links TRBV6-6 with TRBJ2-7; TRBD1 matches 8 bases. The germline gives CDR1 MNHNY, CDR2 SVGAGI (reference sequence). The trim removed 5 bases at V and 6 bases at J, leaving 6 bases unmatched. The CDR3 spans 13 residues. The CDR3 DNA is TGTGCCAGCAGTCTCGGACAGGGAGGCGAGCAGTACTTC. Protein sequence: CASSLGQGGEQYF.

This sequence joins TRBV5-1 and TRBJ1-3; D is perhaps TRBD1 (6 bases). The CDR3 totals 16 residues. V was trimmed by 4 bases and J by 0 bases, leaving 14 bases between them. Germline V gene sequence: CDR1 SGHRS, CDR2 YFSETQ. The CDR3 nucleotides are TGCGCCAGCAGCGCAGGGACAATCGGCTCTGGAAACACCATATATTTT. Translation gives CASSAGTIGSGNTIYF.

This clone occurred once. The chain joins TRBV6-1 to TRBJ2-1; the match to TRBD1 covers 12 bases. The germline CDR1 and CDR2 sequences are MNHNS and SASEGT. V lost 1 base and J lost 6; bases outside the gene matches: 7. This CDR3 comprises 17 residues. The CDR3 is CASSEGMGQGAFNEQFF. CDR3 bases: TGTGCCAGCAGTGAAGGGATGGGACAGGGGGCCTTCAATGAGCAGTTCTTC.

As for this clone: In the same sample, other DNA sequences code for this CDR3. This rearrangement joins TRBV5-1 to TRBJ2-3; 8 bases agree with TRBD2. V shed 0 bases and J 1 base; nucleotides not matched to a gene: 7. This CDR3 is 17 amino acids long. Germline V CDR1 and CDR2: SGHRS, YFSETQ. The CDR3 nucleotides read TGCGCCAGCAGCTTGGGCTCTAGCGGGTATGGCACAGATACGCAGTATTTT. It yields the protein CASSLGSSGYGTDTQYF. Supplemented by reference TRBV5-1 and TRBJ2-3, the full variable domain reads KAGVTQTPRYLIKTRGQQVTLSCSPISGHRSVSWYQQTPGQGLQFLFEYFSETQRNKGNFPGRFSGRQFSNSRSEMNVSTLELGDSALYLCASSLGSSGYGTDTQYFGPGTRLTVL.